These 12 T cell receptor beta chains were all obtained from the same sample, sequenced in a study of PD-1 blockade in classical Hodgkin lymphoma. Every patient experienced relapse after autologous stem cell transplantation, and brentuximab vedotin exposure varied. Clones were sequenced by immunoSEQ multiplex PCR, and TCRdb holds only the in-frame ones, with some missing. The repertoire holds 10,000 to 15,000 clones, with 80% to 85% as singletons. Sample: peripheral blood mononuclear cells (PBMCs), taken at baseline. These receptors all come from a human donor with classical Hodgkin lymphoma.

The rearrangement joins TRBV10-3 to TRBJ1-4, with TRBD1 identical over 10 bases. V shed 6 bases and J 6 bases; nucleotides not matched to a gene: 4. Germline-derived CDR1 and CDR2 are ENHRY and SYGVKD. The CDR3 is 14 amino acids. The CDR3 is CAIRKGTGDEKLFF. CDR3 bases: TGTGCCATCAGGAAGGGGACAGGGGATGAAAAACTGTTTTTT.

The chain employs TRBV7-2 and TRBJ2-7, with TRBD2 identical over 11 bases. Trimming at V came to 0 bases and at J to 7 bases, leaving 2 bases not matched to a gene. This CDR3 is 14 amino acids long. CDR1 is SGHTA and CDR2 is FQGNSA in the germline V gene. The CDR3 DNA follows: TGTGCCAGCAGCTTAGCTAGCGGGAGGGTTGAGCAGTACTTC. It specifies CASSLASGRVEQYF.

The gene calls are TRBV4-1 and TRBJ2-7, with D perhaps TRBD2 (6 bases). V dropped 1 base and J dropped 5 bases, with 18 bases sitting between them. CDR1 MGHRA and CDR2 YSYEKL come from the germline V gene. CDR3 size: 16 residues. This chain's CDR3 is CASSQARLGGRHEQYF. The CDR3, as DNA: TGCGCCAGCAGCCAAGCCCGCCTAGGAGGGAGGCACGAGCAGTACTTC.

The chain uses TRBV5-1 and TRBJ1-2, with 7 bases matching TRBD1. This CDR3 is built from 13 residues. The junction had 4 bases not matched to a gene; V was cut back by 4 bases and J by 4 bases. Germline V gives CDR1 SGHRS, CDR2 YFSETQ. The CDR3 loop reads CASSVEGAYGYTF. In DNA form, the CDR3 reads TGCGCCAGCAGCGTCGAGGGGGCCTATGGCTACACCTTC.

This chain joins TRBV28 and TRBJ2-6, with 8 bases fitting TRBD1. The CDR3 sequence is 17 residues long. J was trimmed by 0 bases and V by 3 bases; bases with no gene match: 4. CDR1 is MDHEN and CDR2 is SYDVKM in the germline V gene. CDR3 in DNA: TGTGCCAGCAGTTTCCGGACAGGGAGCTCTGGGGCCAACGTCCTGACTTTC. Residues: CASSFRTGSSGANVLTF.

This sequence joins TRBV9 and TRBJ2-1; D might be TRBD2 (6 bases). Between the trimmed V and J ends, which lost 4 bases and 10 bases, there was a span of 24 bases. There are 16 residues in the CDR3. CDR1 is SGDLS, CDR2 YYNGEE, per germline. CDR3 coding DNA: TGTGCCAGCAGCCCCAGGTGGGACTCCGCCCAGTTCGAGCAGTTCTTC. It encodes CASSPRWDSAQFEQFF.

This rearrangement joins TRBV5-4 to TRBJ2-5; D is perhaps TRBD1 or TRBD2 (6 bases each). V dropped 4 bases and J dropped 5 bases, with 12 bases sitting between them. CDR1 is SGHNT, CDR2 YYREEE, per germline (reference sequence). This CDR3 has 13 residues. The CDR3 here is CASSPLGGETQYF. CDR3 DNA: TGTGCCAGCAGCCCCCTAGGGGGGGAGACCCAGTACTTC.

The chain carries TRBV4-3 and TRBJ1-2; D possibly corresponds to TRBD1 (6 bases). The germline V and J ends were trimmed by 0 bases and 5 bases, with 13 bases remaining between them. The CDR3 length is 15 residues. Germline V gene data show CDR1 as LGHNA and CDR2 as YSLEER. The CDR3 here is CASSQDRGGGYGYTF. The CDR3 DNA reads TGCGCCAGCAGCCAAGATCGGGGGGGCGGGTATGGCTACACCTTC.

This clone showed up just a few times. This sequence joins TRBV4-3 and TRBJ1-2; 10 nucleotides align to TRBD1. Per the germline V gene, CDR1 is LGHNA and CDR2 is YSLEER. Trimming took 3 bases from V and 7 from J; bases not matched to a gene: 14. The CDR3 has 17 amino acids. Here the CDR3 reads CASSHYILDRGRSGYTF. In DNA, the CDR3 is TGCGCCAGCAGCCACTATATATTAGACAGGGGGCGGTCTGGCTACACCTTC.

The V and J genes are TRBV27 and TRBJ1-5; D gene uncertain. Trimming left V 1 base short and J 7 bases short, with 5 bases between. The germline CDR1 and CDR2 sequences are MNHEY and SMNVEV (reference sequence). The CDR3 has 12 amino acids. The CDR3, as DNA: TGTGCCAGCAGTTTATATGGACAGCCCCAGCATTTT. It yields the protein CASSLYGQPQHF.

Of note for this clone: Other DNA sequences of this sample code for an identical CDR3. This rearrangement joins TRBV7-2 to TRBJ2-7; D is possibly TRBD2 (5 bases). CDR1 and CDR2 (germline): SGHTA, FQGNSA. V lost 5 bases and J 3 bases, leaving 17 bases between the germline ends. This CDR3 has 15 amino acids. The CDR3 loop is CASSEPPGSGYEQYF. The CDR3 bases are TGTGCCAGCAGCGAACCACCGGGGAGTGGCTACGAGCAGTACTTC.

The rearrangement joins TRBV19 to TRBJ2-2, with no clear D. The V gene's germline CDR1 is LNHDA and CDR2 SQIVND (reference sequence). The V end was cut by 6 bases, the J end by 0 bases, with 14 bases between. The CDR3 extends over 16 amino acids. CDR3 region: CASRGIRAPNTGELFF. The CDR3 DNA reads TGTGCCAGTAGGGGGATTCGAGCACCGAACACCGGGGAGCTGTTTTTT. Based on the CDR3 plus reference TRBV19 and TRBJ2-2, the full variable domain is DGGITQSPKYLFRKEGQNVTLSCEQNLNHDAMYWYRQDPGQGLRLIYYSQIVNDFQKGDIAEGYSVSREKKESFPLTVTSAQKNPTAFYLCASRGIRAPNTGELFFGEGSRLTVL.